This passage covers 18 T cell receptor beta chains from one sample sequenced in a study of CD8+ T cells in alopecia areata. RNA extraction was followed by reverse transcription into cDNA, which acted as the sequencing template. Method: immunoSEQ multiplex PCR; TCRdb's copy keeps in-frame clones and lacks some. This repertoire shows approximately 110,000 clones, around 53% found once; its top ten account for 9% to 15%. Treatment of the sample: oral pan-JAK inhibitor, 5-10 mg twice daily. Sample: CD8+ T cells sorted from blood, taken at week 24, from a patient treated with tofacitinib. These receptor sequences come from a human donor with alopecia areata.

The chain recombines TRBV5-6 with TRBJ2-7, with D perhaps TRBD1 or TRBD2 (5 bases each). The CDR3 has 16 amino acids. CDR1 is SGHDT and CDR2 is YYEEEE in the germline V gene. V was pared by 4 bases and J by 0 bases, with 17 bases between. The CDR3 here is CASSPPGTESSYEQYF. The DNA of the CDR3 is TGTGCCAGCAGCCCTCCCGGGACGGAAAGCTCCTACGAGCAGTACTTC.

The gene calls are TRBV2 and TRBJ1-4, with D uncertain. The CDR3 extends over 14 amino acids. Germline CDR1 reads SNHLY; CDR2 reads FYNNEI. The V gene lost 3 bases and the J gene lost 5 bases, with 10 bases spanning the gap. CDR3 sequence: CASSDVGSNEKLFF. The CDR3 DNA reads as TGTGCCAGCAGTGATGTCGGTTCCAATGAAAAACTGTTTTTT.

This clone was picked up a small number of times. This sample includes further DNA sequences coding for the same CDR3. This chain links TRBV5-1 with TRBJ1-5, with no clear D. The CDR3 totals 14 residues. The germline V gene has CDR1 SGHRS and CDR2 YFSETQ. With 4 bases removed from V and 0 bases from J, the gap between germline ends came to 8 bases. The CDR3 region has the DNA TGCGCCAGCAGCCTAGACGGTAGCAATCAGCCCCAGCATTTT. It codes for CASSLDGSNQPQHF.

V and J are TRBV29-1 and TRBJ1-4; no definite D call. This CDR3 has 11 residues. With 4 bases removed from V and 7 bases from J, the gap between germline ends came to 7 bases. The germline V gene has CDR1 SQVTM and CDR2 ANQGSEA. The CDR3 loop reads CSVVGSEKLFF. In nucleotides, the CDR3 is TGCAGCGTTGTGGGGAGTGAAAAACTGTTTTTT. The full variable domain, with the rest looked up from reference TRBV29-1 and TRBJ1-4, is SAVISQKPSRDICQRGTSLTIQCQVDSQVTMMFWYRQQPGQSLTLIATANQGSEATYESGFVIDKFPISRPNLTFSTLTVSNMSPEDSSIYLCSVVGSEKLFFGSGTQLSVL.

This chain joins TRBV29-1 and TRBJ2-1; TRBD1 matches at 8 bases. From germline, CDR1 is SQVTM and CDR2 ANQGSEA. V was clipped by 6 bases and J by 6 bases; unmatched bases: 7. The CDR3 length is 13 residues. The CDR3 sequence is CSVRGQGINEQFF. As DNA, the CDR3 is TGCAGCGTGAGAGGACAGGGTATCAATGAGCAGTTCTTC.

This clone showed up just a few times. CDR3 nucleotides: TGTGCCGTCCGGGACGGAGGCTCCTACGAGCAGTACTTC. The encoded protein is CAVRDGGSYEQYF. The rearrangement links TRBV10-3 to TRBJ2-7; either TRBD1 or TRBD2 may supply D (5 bases each). Trimming shortened V by 11 bases and J by 0 bases, and 14 bases separated the two germline ends. Germline V gene sequence: CDR1 ENHRY, CDR2 SYGVKD. The CDR3 spans 13 residues.

CDR3 DNA: TGTGCCAGCAGCCCTCGGACGGGACAGGGGAACCCCTACGAGCAGTACTTC. Encoded protein: CASSPRTGQGNPYEQYF. The rearrangement links TRBV7-9 to TRBJ2-7; TRBD1 matches at 10 bases. Germline-derived CDR1 and CDR2 are SEHNR and FQNEAQ (reference sequence). This CDR3 comprises 17 residues. The J segment lost 2 bases and the V segment lost 5 bases, leaving 12 bases of the junction unmatched.

The rearrangement uses TRBV10-3 and TRBJ1-2, with D tentatively TRBD1 (5 bases). CDR3 size: 14 residues. Germline CDR1 reads ENHRY; CDR2 reads SYGVKD. V lost 0 bases to trimming and J lost 3 bases, with 8 bases between them. CDR3 nucleotides: TGTGCCATCAGTGAGTCGACAGACCACTATGGCTACACCTTC. Translating it yields CAISESTDHYGYTF.

The rearrangement uses TRBV13 and TRBJ1-2, with 9 bases fitting TRBD1. The CDR3 loop spans 15 amino acids. Germline values: CDR1 PRHDT, CDR2 FYEKMQ (reference sequence). The V and J ends lost 3 bases and 4 bases, in that order; junction bases with no gene match: 6. DNA for the CDR3: TGTGCCAGCAGCTTGGGACGACAGGGGGGCTATGGCTACACCTTC. Protein: CASSLGRQGGYGYTF.

The genes are TRBV21-1 and TRBJ1-1; TRBD1 reflects the table's D call only, with no check against the DNA. TRBV21-1 is listed as a pseudogene. This CDR3 is 17 amino acids long. The CDR3 region has the DNA TGTGCCAGCACACCCCGACAGGGTACGGTGGGGAACACTGAAGCTTTCTTT. Encoded protein: CASTPRQGTVGNTEAFF.

The chain uses TRBV4-1 and TRBJ2-3; D gene uncertain. Germline V lookup: CDR1 MGHRA, CDR2 YSYEKL. Trimming removed 1 base from V and 4 bases from J, with 15 bases in between. This CDR3 region has 16 residues. CDR3 sequence: CASSQVTVVPSDTQYF. For the CDR3, the DNA is TGCGCCAGCAGCCAAGTGACCGTCGTTCCATCAGATACGCAGTATTTT.

For this clone: One end of the junction varies from germline; a read error may be responsible. The V gene is TRBV6-4, the J gene TRBJ2-5, with D perhaps matching TRBD2 (5 bases). The J call may not be correct, given that the DNA end is closer to TRBJ2-7. CDR1 and CDR2 from the germline V gene are MRHNA and SNTAGT. This CDR3 region has 13 residues. The CDR3 nucleotides are TGTGCCAGCAGTTACTCGACGGGGTTCGAGCAGTACTTC. Translated: CASSYSTGFEQYF.

The chain couples TRBV25-1 to TRBJ1-5; no definite D call. There are 14 residues in the CDR3. Per the germline V gene, CDR1 is MGHDK and CDR2 is SYGVNS. V lost 1 base to trimming and J lost 3 bases, with 7 bases between them. The CDR3 region is CASSEWSVNQPQHF. CDR3 DNA sequence: TGTGCCAGCAGTGAATGGAGTGTCAATCAGCCCCAGCATTTT.

The J gene is TRBJ2-2, the V gene TRBV7-9, with D perhaps matching TRBD2 (6 bases). Germline V CDR1 and CDR2: SEHNR, FQNEAQ (reference sequence). Between the trimmed V and J ends, which lost 3 bases and 4 bases, there was a span of 15 bases. This CDR3 has 16 amino acids. The CDR3 sequence is CASSFGGRSRTGELFF. Here the CDR3 DNA reads TGTGCCAGCAGCTTCGGGGGACGGTCGCGCACCGGGGAGCTGTTTTTT.

The genes are TRBV10-3 and TRBJ2-1, with TRBD2 matching 7 bases. Trimming at V came to 7 bases and at J to 15 bases, leaving 12 bases not matched to a gene. Germline V lookup: CDR1 ENHRY, CDR2 SYGVKD. This CDR3 region has 12 residues. The DNA for the CDR3 is TGTGCCATCACCCCCAGCGGGGAGTGGCCGTTCTTC. It translates to CAITPSGEWPFF.

J is TRBJ2-4 and V is TRBV15, with a possible D match to TRBD2 (6 bases). The germline V gene encodes CDR1 LNHNV and CDR2 YYDKDF (reference sequence). This CDR3 region has 16 residues. The V gene lost 0 bases and the J gene lost 0 bases, with 9 bases spanning the gap. The CDR3 reads CATSRDGGVAKNIQYF. For the CDR3, the DNA is TGTGCCACCAGCAGAGATGGCGGGGTAGCCAAAAACATTCAGTACTTC.

There are a few counts of this clone. J is TRBJ2-7 and V is TRBV9; 9 nucleotides align to TRBD1. This CDR3 region has 16 residues. The germline V gene has CDR1 SGDLS and CDR2 YYNGEE. The V gene end was trimmed by 0 bases and the J gene end by 3 bases; junction bases not matched to a gene: 7. The CDR3 region is CASSVGGTGLVYEQYF. The CDR3 DNA follows: TGTGCCAGCAGCGTAGGAGGGACAGGGCTGGTCTACGAGCAGTACTTC.

Only a few counts were recorded for this clone. The rearrangement joins TRBV7-9 to TRBJ2-7; TRBD1 might be the D (5 bases). CDR1 is SEHNR, CDR2 FQNEAQ, per germline (reference sequence). CDR3 size: 12 residues. V lost 4 bases to trimming and J lost 3 bases, with 7 bases between them. The CDR3: CASSSQVYEQYF. CDR3 sequence (DNA): TGTGCCAGCAGCTCACAGGTCTACGAGCAGTACTTC.